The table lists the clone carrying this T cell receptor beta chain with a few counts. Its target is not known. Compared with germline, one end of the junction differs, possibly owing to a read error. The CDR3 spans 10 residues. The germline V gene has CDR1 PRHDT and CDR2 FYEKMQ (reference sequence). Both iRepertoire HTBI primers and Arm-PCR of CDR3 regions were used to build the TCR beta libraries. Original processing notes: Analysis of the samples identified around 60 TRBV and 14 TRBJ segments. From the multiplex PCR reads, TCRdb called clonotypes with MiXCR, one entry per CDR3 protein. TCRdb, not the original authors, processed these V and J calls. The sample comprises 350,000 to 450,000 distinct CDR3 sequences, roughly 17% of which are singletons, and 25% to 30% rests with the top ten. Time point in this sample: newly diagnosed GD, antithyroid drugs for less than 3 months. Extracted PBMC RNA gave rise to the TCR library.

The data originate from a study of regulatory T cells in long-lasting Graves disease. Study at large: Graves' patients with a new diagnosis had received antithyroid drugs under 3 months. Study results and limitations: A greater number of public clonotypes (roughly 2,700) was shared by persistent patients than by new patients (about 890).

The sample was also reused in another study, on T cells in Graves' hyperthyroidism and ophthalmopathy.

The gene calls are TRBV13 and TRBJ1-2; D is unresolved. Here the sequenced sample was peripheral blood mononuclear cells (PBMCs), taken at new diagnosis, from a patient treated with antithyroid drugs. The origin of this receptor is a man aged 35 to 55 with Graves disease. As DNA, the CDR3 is TGTGCCAGCAGCTTAGTTCGCTTTCTCTTC. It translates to CASSLVRFLF. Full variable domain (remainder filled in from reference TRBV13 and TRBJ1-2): AAGVIQSPRHLIKEKRETATLKCYPIPRHDTVYWYQQGPGQDPQFLISFYEKMQSDKGSIPDRFSAQQFSDYHSELNMSSLELGDSALYFCASSLVRFLFGSGTRLTVV.